This TCR beta chain came from a study of T cell repertoires in cytomegalovirus infection. One entry per CDR3 protein results from TCRdb running MiXCR on the reads. Of around 900,000 distinct CDR3 sequences listed, roughly 31% are singletons. The junction had 10 bases not matched to a gene; V was cut back by 4 bases and J by 4 bases. This CDR3 has 15 residues. Per the germline V gene, CDR1 is SGHRS and CDR2 is YFSETQ. The count of this clonotype is one. The antigen remains unidentified. The V gene is TRBV5-1, the J gene TRBJ2-5; 7 bases are a match to TRBD1. The sample consisted of cultured CD8+ T cells from PBMCs, taken from culture after CMV antigen stimulation. The clonotype comes from a human donor in good health (CMV status not recorded). Some clones in this sample may be carry-over from other donors' samples. The CDR3 sequence is CASSPGQKGGETQYF. Written as DNA, the CDR3 is TGCGCCAGCAGCCCGGGACAGAAAGGGGGAGAGACCCAGTACTTC. Looking up the rest from reference TRBV5-1 and TRBJ2-5 gives the full variable domain: KAGVTQTPRYLIKTRGQQVTLSCSPISGHRSVSWYQQTPGQGLQFLFEYFSETQRNKGNFPGRFSGRQFSNSRSEMNVSTLELGDSALYLCASSPGQKGGETQYFGPGTRLLVL.